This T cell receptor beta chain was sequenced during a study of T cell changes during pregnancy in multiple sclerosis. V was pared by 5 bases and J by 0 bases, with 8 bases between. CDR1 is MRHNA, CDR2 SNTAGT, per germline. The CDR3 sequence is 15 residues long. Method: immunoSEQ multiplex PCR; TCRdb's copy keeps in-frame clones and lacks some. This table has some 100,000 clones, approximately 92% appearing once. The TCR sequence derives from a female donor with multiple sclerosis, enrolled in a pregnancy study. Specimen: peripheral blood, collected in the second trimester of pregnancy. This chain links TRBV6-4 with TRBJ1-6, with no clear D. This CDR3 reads CASSPGSSYNSPLHF. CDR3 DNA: TGTGCCAGCAGTCCGGGGAGCTCCTATAATTCACCCCTCCACTTT.